The 25 T cell receptor beta chains in this list originate from one sample, sequenced in a study of CD8 T cells in ankylosing spondylitis. Findings and caveats of the study: Within ankylosing spondylitis blood, a TCR beta motif made up of seven to nine highly homologous variants appeared to be characteristic.

TCRdb reanalysed the 5' RACE reads using MiXCR and keeps one entry per CDR3 protein. This repertoire shows a few hundred thousand distinct CDR3 sequences, 9.5% to 15% found once; its top ten account for about 6.5%. For these TCRs, the target antigens are not known. The sequenced material came from blood, either unsorted or a sorted T cell fraction (not recorded which). The receptors come from a male donor with ankylosing spondylitis.

This clonotype came up a few times. The rearrangement joins TRBV29-1 to TRBJ2-2; D remains ambiguous. This CDR3 comprises 14 residues. Germline-derived CDR1 and CDR2 are SQVTM and ANQGSEA. V gave up 2 bases and J gave up 4 bases, with 11 bases separating them. CDR3 loop: CSVEPGPATGELFF. CDR3 DNA sequence: TGCAGCGTTGAACCGGGTCCGGCCACCGGGGAGCTGTTTTTT.

This clonotype was found once. This chain uses TRBV6-1 with TRBJ1-5; no reliable D call. Germline-derived CDR1 and CDR2 are MNHNS and SASEGT. Trimming removed 6 bases at V and 7 bases at J, with 16 bases between. This CDR3 spans 14 amino acids. This chain's CDR3 is CASSAHVWFQPQHF. As DNA, the CDR3 is TGTGCCAGCAGCGCCCATGTTTGGTTCCAGCCCCAGCATTTT.

This clonotype was observed at least ten times. The genes are TRBV12-3 or TRBV12-4 and TRBJ2-1; maybe TRBD2 (6 bases). The V gene lost 6 bases and the J gene lost 0 bases, with 9 bases spanning the gap. The CDR3 consists of 14 residues. This chain's CDR3 is CASSFGSSYNEQFF. The CDR3 region has the DNA TGTGCCAGCAGCTTCGGGAGCTCCTACAATGAGCAGTTCTTC.

This clonotype was counted only a few times. The genes are TRBV7-2 and TRBJ2-5, with 8 bases fitting TRBD2. The CDR3 is made up of 15 amino acids. Germline CDR1 SGHTA, CDR2 FQGNSA. V lost 6 bases and J lost 5; bases outside the gene matches: 11. The CDR3 DNA is TGTGCCAGCAGTCGATTCGTGCGGGGGGACGAGACCCAGTACTTC. Protein: CASSRFVRGDETQYF.

The V gene is TRBV7-9, the J gene TRBJ1-2; 9 bases align to TRBD1. The J segment lost 0 bases and the V segment lost 4 bases, leaving 3 bases of the junction unmatched. This CDR3 has 15 residues. From germline, CDR1 is SEHNR and CDR2 FQNEAQ (reference sequence). This chain's CDR3 is CASSSGDRANYGYTF. DNA for the CDR3: TGTGCCAGCAGCTCAGGGGACAGGGCTAACTATGGCTACACCTTC.

V usage is TRBV6-5 and J usage is TRBJ1-6; tentatively, D is TRBD1 (6 bases). Trimming removed 0 bases at V and 9 bases at J, with 12 bases between. The CDR3 loop spans 15 amino acids. CDR1 MNHEY and CDR2 SVGAGI come from the germline V gene. The CDR3 sequence: CASSYSGQQASPLHF. The CDR3, as DNA: TGTGCCAGCAGTTACTCCGGACAGCAGGCTTCACCCCTCCACTTT.

The chain links TRBV6-1 to TRBJ1-5; 7 bases match TRBD1. The germline V gene has CDR1 MNHNS and CDR2 SASEGT. The V segment lost 8 bases and the J segment 6 bases; nucleotides outside the gene matches: 10. The CDR3 has 14 residues. The CDR3 loop is CASADRTQVQPQHF. The DNA for the CDR3 is TGTGCCAGCGCGGACAGGACTCAAGTTCAGCCCCAGCATTTT.

The J gene is TRBJ2-7, the V gene TRBV12-3 or TRBV12-4; 8 positions match TRBD1. With V trimmed by 6 bases and J by 6 bases, 4 bases remained unmatched. The length of the CDR3 is 12 residues. This chain's CDR3 is CASSGRGPEQYF. CDR3 coding DNA: TGTGCCAGCAGCGGCAGGGGGCCCGAGCAGTACTTC.

The chain joins TRBV3-1 to TRBJ1-1; D call uncertain. Germline lookup yields CDR1 LGHDT and CDR2 YNNKEL (reference sequence). This CDR3 comprises 11 residues. V lost 3 bases and J 5 bases, leaving 4 bases between the germline ends. The CDR3 DNA is TGTGCCAGCAGCCAGGCAACTGAAGCTTTCTTT. Its protein product is CASSQATEAFF.

The genes are TRBV10-3 and TRBJ1-1, with a possible D match to TRBD1 (6 bases). CDR1 and CDR2 from the germline V gene are ENHRY and SYGVKD. This CDR3 comprises 14 residues. The V end lost 4 bases, the J end lost 2 bases, and 11 bases lay between the germline ends. Here the CDR3 reads CAISARDTNTEAFF. CDR3 DNA sequence: TGTGCCATCAGTGCCCGGGACACCAACACTGAAGCTTTCTTT.

This clonotype was observed a few times. The V call is TRBV5-1, the J call TRBJ2-1; 8 bases map to TRBD2. CDR3 size: 15 residues. CDR1 SGHRS and CDR2 YFSETQ come from the germline V gene. Trimming took 5 bases from V and 7 from J; bases not matched to a gene: 11. The chain's CDR3 is CASRVTGGPRNEQFF. In DNA, the CDR3 is TGCGCCAGCAGGGTCACGGGAGGGCCTAGGAATGAGCAGTTCTTC.

This clonotype was counted many times. V is TRBV12-3 or TRBV12-4 and J is TRBJ2-1; TRBD1 matches 9 bases. After removal of 3 bases from V and 8 bases from J, the junction contained 8 bases not matched to a gene. The CDR3 is made up of 15 amino acids. This chain's CDR3 is CASSFTTGGTDEQFF. The CDR3 coding sequence is TGTGCCAGCAGTTTTACCACAGGGGGCACCGATGAGCAGTTCTTC.

The V call is TRBV29-1, the J call TRBJ2-3; the match to TRBD2 covers 8 bases. With 7 bases clipped from V and 5 bases from J, the junction kept 8 bases outside the gene matches. Germline V CDR1 and CDR2: SQVTM, ANQGSEA. The CDR3 covers 13 residues. CDR3 sequence: CSGQAGDVDTQYF. CDR3 DNA sequence: TGCAGCGGGCAAGCGGGAGATGTAGATACGCAGTATTTT.

This clonotype was detected ten times or more. This rearrangement joins TRBV7-9 to TRBJ2-3; no clear D. Germline V lookup: CDR1 SEHNR, CDR2 FQNEAQ (reference sequence). The CDR3 has 14 amino acids. Trimming took off 5 bases at V and 2 bases at J, with 11 bases between the two ends. The CDR3 here is CASSPPGSTDTQYF. DNA for the CDR3: TGTGCCAGCAGCCCCCCAGGATCCACAGATACGCAGTATTTT.

This clonotype was seen a few times. The CDR3 protein is CASRGFGQVQETQYF. The CDR3 DNA reads TGTGCCAGCAGGGGCTTCGGACAGGTCCAAGAGACCCAGTACTTC. V and J are TRBV27 and TRBJ2-5; 7 bases are shared with TRBD1. Germline CDR1 reads MNHEY; CDR2 reads SMNVEV (reference sequence). With V trimmed by 6 bases and J by 1 base, 8 bases remained unmatched. The CDR3 runs to 15 residues.

This chain connects TRBV27 to TRBJ1-5; D remains ambiguous. V gave up 4 bases and J gave up 6 bases, with 10 bases separating them. This CDR3 comprises 13 residues. Germline CDR1 reads MNHEY; CDR2 reads SMNVEV (reference sequence). The CDR3 bases are TGTGCCAGCAGTTGGGAGGCGCGTCAGCCCCAGCATTTT. Translation: CASSWEARQPQHF.

Regarding this clonotype: The conserved closing phenylalanine or tryptophan is absent in this CDR3, likely reflecting a read error. V gene TRBV20-1 combines with J gene TRBJ2-5; 11 bases match TRBD1. V was pared by 5 bases and J by 6 bases, with 5 bases of the junction left unmatched. The CDR3 consists of 13 residues. Looked up from germline, CDR1 is DFQATT and CDR2 is SNEGSKA (reference sequence). The CDR3 DNA reads as TGCAGTGCTTTTGGGACAGGGGGAAAGACCCAGTACTTA. It is translated as CSAFGTGGKTQYL.

A few counts support this clonotype. The V call is TRBV27, the J call TRBJ2-7; D is unresolved. Looked up from germline, CDR1 is MNHEY and CDR2 is SMNVEV (reference sequence). The V end was cut by 2 bases, the J end by 2 bases, with 7 bases between. CDR3 length: 13 amino acids. The DNA of the CDR3 is TGTGCCAGCAGTTTAGAGAGGACCTACGAGCAGTACTTC. It is translated as CASSLERTYEQYF.

The chain has TRBV30 and TRBJ1-2; D is unresolved. CDR1 is GTSNPN and CDR2 is SVGIG in the germline V gene (reference sequence). CDR3 length: 12 amino acids. V lost 0 bases to trimming and J lost 5 bases, with 7 bases between them. The CDR3 here is CAWSVLGYGYTF. The CDR3 DNA is TGTGCCTGGAGTGTTTTGGGTTATGGCTACACCTTC.

This clonotype occurred once. This rearrangement joins TRBV19 to TRBJ1-1; 7 bases agree with TRBD1. The CDR3 totals 13 residues. Trimming at V came to 4 bases and at J to 3 bases, leaving 2 bases not matched to a gene. CDR1 is LNHDA, CDR2 SQIVND, per germline (reference sequence). This CDR3 reads CASSNTGDTEAFF. The CDR3 coding sequence is TGTGCCAGTAGTAATACAGGGGACACTGAAGCTTTCTTT.

This clonotype was seen only a few times. The genes are TRBV20-1 and TRBJ2-5; 11 bases line up with TRBD2. With 4 bases clipped from V and 5 bases from J, the junction kept 6 bases outside the gene matches. The germline gives CDR1 DFQATT, CDR2 SNEGSKA (reference sequence). The CDR3 is 14 amino acids. CDR3 nucleotides: TGCAGTGCTATACTAGCGGGAGTTGGGGAGACCCAGTACTTC. It codes for CSAILAGVGETQYF.

V gene TRBV7-8 combines with J gene TRBJ2-2, with a weak D call TRBD1 (6 bases). Germline CDR1 and CDR2: SGHVS and FQNEAQ. This CDR3 region has 17 residues. V was trimmed by 0 bases and J by 7 bases, leaving 18 bases between them. CDR3 protein: CASSLASPGVGGGELFF. CDR3 sequence (DNA): TGTGCCAGCAGCTTAGCGTCTCCAGGGGTGGGCGGCGGGGAGCTGTTTTTT.

This clonotype was counted between two and nine times. The V gene is TRBV6-6, the J gene TRBJ1-1, with D unclear. The CDR3 consists of 13 residues. V lost 6 bases and J lost 13, with 21 bases in between. Germline assignment: CDR1 MNHNY and CDR2 SVGAGI (reference sequence). CDR3 sequence: CASRERSLMVGFF. DNA of the CDR3: TGTGCCAGCAGGGAACGGAGCCTAATGGTCGGTTTCTTT.

This clonotype was counted at least ten times. V gene TRBV5-1 combines with J gene TRBJ1-2; D gene uncertain. This CDR3 region has 14 residues. In germline, CDR1 is SGHRS, CDR2 YFSETQ. V was shortened by 1 base and J by 4 bases, with 11 bases between the two germline ends. CDR3 loop: CASSLSSGPYGYTF. The CDR3 nucleotides are TGCGCCAGCAGCTTGAGTTCAGGCCCCTATGGCTACACCTTC. The entire variable domain, with the rest obtained from reference TRBV5-1 and TRBJ1-2, is as follows: KAGVTQTPRYLIKTRGQQVTLSCSPISGHRSVSWYQQTPGQGLQFLFEYFSETQRNKGNFPGRFSGRQFSNSRSEMNVSTLELGDSALYLCASSLSSGPYGYTFGSGTRLTVV.

This clonotype was seen only a few times. CDR3 sequence (DNA): TGTGCCAGCAGCTCGCAGGGTCCTCGCACTGAAGCTTTCTTT. Amino acids: CASSSQGPRTEAFF. V and J are TRBV7-9 and TRBJ1-1; D may be TRBD1 (5 bases). Germline V gene lookup returns CDR1 SEHNR and CDR2 FQNEAQ (reference sequence). Trimming cost V 4 bases and J 4 bases, with 13 bases left between them. This CDR3 contains 14 residues.